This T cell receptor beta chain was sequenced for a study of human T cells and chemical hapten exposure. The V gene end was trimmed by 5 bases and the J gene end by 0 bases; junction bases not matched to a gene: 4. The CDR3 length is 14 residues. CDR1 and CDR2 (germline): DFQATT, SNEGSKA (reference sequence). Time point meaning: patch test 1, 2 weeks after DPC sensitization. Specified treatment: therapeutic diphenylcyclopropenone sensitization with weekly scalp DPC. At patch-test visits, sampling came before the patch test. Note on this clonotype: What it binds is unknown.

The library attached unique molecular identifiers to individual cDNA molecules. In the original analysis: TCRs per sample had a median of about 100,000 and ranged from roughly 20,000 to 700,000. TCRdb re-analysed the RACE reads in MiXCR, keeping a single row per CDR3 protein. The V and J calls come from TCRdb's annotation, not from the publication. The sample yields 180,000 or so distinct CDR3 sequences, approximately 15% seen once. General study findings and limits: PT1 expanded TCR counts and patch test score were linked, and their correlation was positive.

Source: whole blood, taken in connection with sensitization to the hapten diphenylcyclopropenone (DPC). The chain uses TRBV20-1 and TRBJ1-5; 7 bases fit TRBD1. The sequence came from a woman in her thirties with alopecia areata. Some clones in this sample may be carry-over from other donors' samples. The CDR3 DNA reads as TGCAGTGCTCCTGGGACAGATAGCAATCAGCCCCAGCATTTT. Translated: CSAPGTDSNQPQHF.